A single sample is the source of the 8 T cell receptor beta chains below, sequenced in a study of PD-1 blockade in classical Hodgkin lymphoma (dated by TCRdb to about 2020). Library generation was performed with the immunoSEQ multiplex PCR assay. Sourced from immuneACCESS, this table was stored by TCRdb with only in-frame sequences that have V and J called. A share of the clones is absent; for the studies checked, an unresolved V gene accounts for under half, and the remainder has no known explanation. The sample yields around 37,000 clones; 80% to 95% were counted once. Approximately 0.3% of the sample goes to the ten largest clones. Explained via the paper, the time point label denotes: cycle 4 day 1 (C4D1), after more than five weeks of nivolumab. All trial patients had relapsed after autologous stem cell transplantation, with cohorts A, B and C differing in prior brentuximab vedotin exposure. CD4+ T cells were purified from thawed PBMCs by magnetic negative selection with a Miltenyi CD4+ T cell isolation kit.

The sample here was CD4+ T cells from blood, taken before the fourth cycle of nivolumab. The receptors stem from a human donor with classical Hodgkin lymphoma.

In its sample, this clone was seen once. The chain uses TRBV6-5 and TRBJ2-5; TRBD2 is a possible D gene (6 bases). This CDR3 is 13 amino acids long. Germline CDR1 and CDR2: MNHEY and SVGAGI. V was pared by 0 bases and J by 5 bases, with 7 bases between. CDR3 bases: TGTGCCAGCAGTTACTCCCGGGGGGAGACCCAGTACTTC. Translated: CASSYSRGETQYF.

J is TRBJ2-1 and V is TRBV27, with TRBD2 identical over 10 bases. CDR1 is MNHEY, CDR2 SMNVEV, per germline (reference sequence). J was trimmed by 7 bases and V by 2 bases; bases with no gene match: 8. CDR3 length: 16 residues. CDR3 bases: TGTGCCAGCAGTTTACTAGCGGGAGCTTTCTGGAATGAGCAGTTCTTC. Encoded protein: CASSLLAGAFWNEQFF.

The CDR3 protein is CASEAVEQYF. DNA of the CDR3: TGTGCCAGTGAGGCGGTCGAGCAGTACTTC. V gene TRBV25-1 combines with J gene TRBJ2-7; D is ambiguous. V was cut by 9 bases and J by 6 bases, with 9 bases left in between. This CDR3 is 10 amino acids long. Germline loops: CDR1 MGHDK, CDR2 SYGVNS.

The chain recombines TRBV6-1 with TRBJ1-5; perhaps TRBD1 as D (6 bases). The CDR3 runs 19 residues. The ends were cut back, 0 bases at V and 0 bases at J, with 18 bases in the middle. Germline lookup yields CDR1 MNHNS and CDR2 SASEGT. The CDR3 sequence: CASSEAHLWGAGSNQPQHF. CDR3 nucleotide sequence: TGTGCCAGCAGTGAAGCGCATTTATGGGGGGCAGGTAGCAATCAGCCCCAGCATTTT.

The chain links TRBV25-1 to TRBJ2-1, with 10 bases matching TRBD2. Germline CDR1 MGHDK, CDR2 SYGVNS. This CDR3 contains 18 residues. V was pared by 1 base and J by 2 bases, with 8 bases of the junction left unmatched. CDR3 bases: TGTGCCAGCAGTGAATCCCTCTATAGCGGGAGGACCTACAATGAGCAGTTCTTC. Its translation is CASSESLYSGRTYNEQFF.

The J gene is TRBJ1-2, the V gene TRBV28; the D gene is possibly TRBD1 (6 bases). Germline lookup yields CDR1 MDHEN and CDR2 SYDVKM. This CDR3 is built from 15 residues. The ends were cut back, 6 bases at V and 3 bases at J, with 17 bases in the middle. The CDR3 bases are TGTGCCAGCAGAAACCTCAAACAGGGCCACTATGGCTACACCTTC. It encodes CASRNLKQGHYGYTF.

CDR3 region: CSVEPANTQYF. CDR3 bases: TGCAGCGTTGAACCAGCGAATACGCAGTATTTT. This chain joins TRBV29-1 and TRBJ2-3; no clear D. This CDR3 has 11 residues. Per the germline V gene, CDR1 is SQVTM and CDR2 is ANQGSEA. The V end was cut by 2 bases, the J end by 7 bases, with 7 bases between.

DNA for the CDR3: TGTGCCAGTAGTCCCTCGTCGGGGCCCTCCTACGAGCAGTACTTC. This codes for CASSPSSGPSYEQYF. The chain joins TRBV19 to TRBJ2-7, with D tentatively TRBD1 or TRBD2 (5 bases each). The length of the CDR3 is 15 residues. CDR1 and CDR2 (germline): LNHDA, SQIVND (reference sequence). V was clipped by 5 bases and J by 0 bases, with 14 bases between them. The full variable domain, with the rest looked up from reference TRBV19 and TRBJ2-7, is DGGITQSPKYLFRKEGQNVTLSCEQNLNHDAMYWYRQDPGQGLRLIYYSQIVNDFQKGDIAEGYSVSREKKESFPLTVTSAQKNPTAFYLCASSPSSGPSYEQYFGPGTRLTVT.